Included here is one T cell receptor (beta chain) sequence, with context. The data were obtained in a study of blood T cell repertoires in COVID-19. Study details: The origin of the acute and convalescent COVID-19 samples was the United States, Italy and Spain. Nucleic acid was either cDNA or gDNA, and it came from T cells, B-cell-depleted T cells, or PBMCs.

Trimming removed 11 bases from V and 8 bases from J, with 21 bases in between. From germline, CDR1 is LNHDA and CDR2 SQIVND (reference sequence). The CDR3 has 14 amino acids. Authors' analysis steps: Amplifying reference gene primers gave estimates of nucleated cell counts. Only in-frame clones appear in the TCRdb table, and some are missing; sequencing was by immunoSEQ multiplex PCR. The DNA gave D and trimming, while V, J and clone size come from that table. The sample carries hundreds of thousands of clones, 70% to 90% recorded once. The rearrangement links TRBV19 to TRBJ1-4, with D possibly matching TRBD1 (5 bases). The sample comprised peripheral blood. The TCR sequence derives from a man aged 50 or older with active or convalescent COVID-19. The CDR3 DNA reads TGTGCCTCAAAAGGAGGGGCCTTGGGAGAAAAACTGTTTTTT. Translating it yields CASKGGALGEKLFF.